These 4 T cell receptor beta chains share one sample of origin, sequenced in a study of T cells in Graves' hyperthyroidism and ophthalmopathy. Amplified TCR beta CDR3 regions came from RNA transcripts. The TCR CDR3 first-round RT-PCR relied on the HTBI primer set. TCRdb ran MiXCR on the multiplex PCR reads and lists one entry per CDR3 protein. The repertoire consists of some 350,000 distinct CDR3 sequences, with 20% to 25% occurring once and the leading ten covering 73%. The sequencing sample was made of blood. The receptors here all came from a man between 45 and 60 years old with Graves' hyperthyroidism.

This chain uses TRBV24-1 with TRBJ1-1; 7 nucleotides agree with TRBD1. CDR1 is KGHDR and CDR2 is SFDVKD in the germline V gene. The CDR3 extends over 16 amino acids. V trimming: 4 bases; J trimming: 3 bases; junction bases outside the gene matches: 10. CDR3 residues: CATSDSGGSPHTEAFF. The CDR3 region has the DNA TGTGCCACCAGTGACTCAGGGGGTAGCCCCCACACTGAAGCTTTCTTT.

This chain links TRBV7-2 with TRBJ1-6; D not certain. The germline CDR1 and CDR2 sequences are SGHTA and FQGNSA. Trimming removed 1 base at V and 7 bases at J, with 11 bases between. The CDR3 has 15 amino acids. The CDR3 sequence: CASSLEGGRNSPLHF. CDR3 nucleotides: TGTGCCAGCAGCTTAGAGGGAGGGCGGAATTCACCCCTCCACTTT.

The chain is built from TRBV7-9 and TRBJ2-2; 7 bases are shared with TRBD2. The trim removed 2 bases at V and 5 bases at J, leaving 5 bases unmatched. In germline, CDR1 is SEHNR, CDR2 FQNEAQ (reference sequence). The CDR3 spans 15 residues. CDR3 sequence: CASSLPSGATGELFF. DNA for the CDR3: TGTGCCAGCAGCTTACCTAGCGGAGCAACCGGGGAGCTGTTTTTT. The full variable domain, its missing parts supplied by reference TRBV7-9 and TRBJ2-2, is DTGVSQNPRHKITKRGQNVTFRCDPISEHNRLYWYRQTLGQGPEFLTYFQNEAQLEKSRLLSDRFSAERPKGSFSTLEIQRTEQGDSAMYLCASSLPSGATGELFFGEGSRLTVL.

There are a few counts of this clonotype. The chain combines TRBV3-1 with TRBJ2-7; no clear D gene. The germline CDR1 and CDR2 sequences are LGHDT and YNNKEL (reference sequence). The CDR3 spans 14 residues. V was cut by 1 base and J by 2 bases, with 9 bases left in between. The CDR3 sequence: CASSQGRLAYEQYF. CDR3 sequence (DNA): TGTGCCAGCAGCCAAGGAAGATTAGCCTACGAGCAGTACTTC.